The 30 T cell receptor beta chains presented below share a single source sample, sequenced in a study of shared clonotypes between healthy human individuals. Generated by immunoSEQ multiplex PCR, the TCRdb table keeps only in-frame clones and is missing some. The sample consists of about 520,000 clones, about 96% of them appearing once. Input material: naive CD4+ T cells sorted from blood. Subset meaning: CD45RA+ positively selected. These receptors all come from a woman aged 30 to 39 in good health.

The chain recombines TRBV10-3 with TRBJ2-3; 8 bases are a match to TRBD1. Germline loops: CDR1 ENHRY, CDR2 SYGVKD. The CDR3 runs 18 residues. V shed 2 bases, J shed 2 bases, and the junction held 12 bases outside the gene matches. The CDR3 DNA sequence: TGTGCCATCAGTGAGATGGGTGTGGACAGGGACTTCACAGATACGCAGTATTTT. The encoded protein is CAISEMGVDRDFTDTQYF.

The V call is TRBV4-2, the J call TRBJ1-1, with D uncertain. This CDR3 has 15 residues. Germline V gene sequence: CDR1 LGHNA, CDR2 YNFKEQ. V lost 2 bases and J 4 bases, leaving 14 bases between the germline ends. CDR3 loop: CASSQPQPGFTEAFF. In DNA, the CDR3 is TGTGCCAGCAGCCAACCGCAACCTGGGTTCACTGAAGCTTTCTTT.

V gene TRBV30 combines with J gene TRBJ1-2, with TRBD1 matching 9 bases. This CDR3 spans 14 amino acids. Trimming took 2 bases from V and 8 from J; bases not matched to a gene: 9. Germline V gene data show CDR1 as GTSNPN and CDR2 as SVGIG (reference sequence). CDR3 protein: CAWSSRGTGQGYTF. The CDR3 bases are TGTGCCTGGAGTTCTCGGGGGACAGGGCAAGGCTACACCTTC.

This chain joins TRBV5-1 and TRBJ2-7; D uncertain. The CDR3 extends over 13 amino acids. From germline, CDR1 is SGHRS and CDR2 YFSETQ. V lost 1 base and J lost 8, with 13 bases in between. The CDR3 sequence is CASSLSMGSQQYF. DNA of the CDR3: TGCGCCAGCAGCTTGAGTATGGGTTCGCAGCAGTACTTC. Full variable domain (outside the CDR3, taken from reference TRBV5-1 and TRBJ2-7): KAGVTQTPRYLIKTRGQQVTLSCSPISGHRSVSWYQQTPGQGLQFLFEYFSETQRNKGNFPGRFSGRQFSNSRSEMNVSTLELGDSALYLCASSLSMGSQQYFGPGTRLTVT.

The J gene is TRBJ2-2, the V gene TRBV5-1; D may correspond to TRBD1 or TRBD2 (6 bases each). Germline CDR1 reads SGHRS; CDR2 reads YFSETQ. The germline V and J ends were trimmed by 1 base and 0 bases, with 13 bases remaining between them. CDR3 size: 17 residues. The CDR3 DNA reads as TGCGCCAGCAGCTTGTATCCGGGGGCTGCGAACACCGGGGAGCTGTTTTTT. Translated: CASSLYPGAANTGELFF.

This clone was detected once. The V call is TRBV20-1, the J call TRBJ2-1; D not resolved. CDR3 length: 11 residues. The V gene's germline CDR1 is DFQATT and CDR2 SNEGSKA (reference sequence). Deletions cut 5 bases from V and 9 bases from J, with 11 bases between. CDR3 sequence: CSASRRSEQFF. CDR3 coding DNA: TGCAGTGCTTCCCGAAGGAGTGAGCAGTTCTTC.

The V call is TRBV18, the J call TRBJ2-3; the match to TRBD2 covers 12 bases. Germline CDR1 and CDR2: KGHSH and LQKENI. This CDR3 contains 16 residues. V was pared by 3 bases and J by 1 base, with 2 bases of the junction left unmatched. In DNA form, the CDR3 reads TGTGCCAGCTCACCTAGACTAGCGGGGGGCACAGATACGCAGTATTTT. Translating gives CASSPRLAGGTDTQYF.

The genes are TRBV5-1 and TRBJ2-3; TRBD1 aligns across 9 bases. The CDR3 totals 14 residues. Trimming removed 4 bases from V and 6 bases from J; junction bases left unmatched: 6. The germline CDR1 and CDR2 sequences are SGHRS and YFSETQ. DNA of the CDR3: TGCGCCAGCAGCCAAGGACAGGGGTACGATACGCAGTATTTT. This gives the protein CASSQGQGYDTQYF.

This rearrangement joins TRBV7-2 to TRBJ2-1; D gene unclear. Germline V lookup: CDR1 SGHTA, CDR2 FQGNSA. Trimming shortened V by 1 base and J by 7 bases, and 8 bases separated the two germline ends. This CDR3 has 13 residues. DNA of the CDR3: TGTGCCAGCAGCTTAGGACCGGAAAATGAGCAGTTCTTC. Translating gives CASSLGPENEQFF.

This clone was seen just once. The chain links TRBV6-6 to TRBJ2-7; D is perhaps TRBD2 (5 bases). Per the germline V gene, CDR1 is MNHNY and CDR2 is SVGAGI (reference sequence). This CDR3 contains 14 residues. V dropped 6 bases and J dropped 6 bases, with 18 bases sitting between them. The CDR3 loop reads CASRQRVAGGEQYF. As DNA, the CDR3 is TGTGCCAGCAGACAGCGTGTCGCGGGTGGCGAGCAGTACTTC.

The V and J genes are TRBV7-3 and TRBJ2-2, with D unclear. The CDR3 is 12 amino acids. V lost 4 bases and J 6 bases, leaving 6 bases between the germline ends. Germline V gives CDR1 SGHTA, CDR2 FQGTGA. The CDR3 DNA sequence: TGTGCCAGCAGCTCCCCCCCCGGGGAGCTGTTTTTT. Its translation: CASSSPPGELFF.

The V call is TRBV18, the J call TRBJ1-5; TRBD1 matches at 8 bases. The CDR3 is 16 residues long. Germline V gene lookup returns CDR1 KGHSH and CDR2 LQKENI. V lost 3 bases and J lost 2; bases outside the gene matches: 6. This chain's CDR3 is CASSPPTGVGNQPQHF. The DNA for the CDR3 is TGTGCCAGCTCACCTCCGACAGGGGTGGGCAATCAGCCCCAGCATTTT.

CDR3 coding DNA: TGTGCCAGCAGATACAGGTCCGGGACGGTCTCCTACGAGCAGTACTTC. Its translation: CASRYRSGTVSYEQYF. The rearrangement uses TRBV6-5 and TRBJ2-7; D tentatively fits TRBD1 or TRBD2 (5 bases each). Germline lookup yields CDR1 MNHEY and CDR2 SVGAGI. The ends were cut back, 6 bases at V and 0 bases at J, with 18 bases in the middle. The CDR3 consists of 16 residues.

This chain links TRBV6-5 with TRBJ2-2, with a possible D match to TRBD1 (6 bases). The CDR3 is 16 amino acids. V was shortened by 0 bases and J by 1 base, with 9 bases between the two germline ends. The V gene's germline CDR1 is MNHEY and CDR2 SVGAGI. The CDR3 loop reads CASSYSLGQNTGELFF. DNA for the CDR3: TGTGCCAGCAGTTACTCCTTGGGACAGAACACCGGGGAGCTGTTTTTT.

V gene TRBV7-9 combines with J gene TRBJ2-7; no definite D call. This CDR3 spans 15 amino acids. CDR1 is SEHNR and CDR2 is FQNEAQ in the germline V gene (reference sequence). V lost 0 bases, J lost 1 base, and 10 bases lay in between. CDR3 in DNA: TGTGCCAGCAGCTTAGCGGCGGCAGGTTCCTACGAGCAGTACTTC. Protein sequence: CASSLAAAGSYEQYF. The full variable domain, its missing parts supplied by reference TRBV7-9 and TRBJ2-7, is DTGVSQNPRHKITKRGQNVTFRCDPISEHNRLYWYRQTLGQGPEFLTYFQNEAQLEKSRLLSDRFSAERPKGSFSTLEIQRTEQGDSAMYLCASSLAAAGSYEQYFGPGTRLTVT.

The chain carries TRBV6-5 and TRBJ2-2, with TRBD2 as a possible D gene (5 bases). The CDR3 consists of 14 residues. The ends were cut back, 7 bases at V and 1 base at J, with 10 bases in the middle. The germline V gene has CDR1 MNHEY and CDR2 SVGAGI. CDR3 in amino acids: CASTTSGNTGELFF. The CDR3 nucleotides are TGTGCCAGCACTACCAGCGGGAACACCGGGGAGCTGTTTTTT.

The chain joins TRBV18 to TRBJ2-2; TRBD1 agrees at 8 bases. The CDR3 is 16 amino acids. V lost 4 bases to trimming and J lost 5 bases; unmatched junction nucleotides: 9. Per the germline V gene, CDR1 is KGHSH and CDR2 is LQKENI. The DNA for the CDR3 is TGTGCCAGCTCACGATCGGCCCGACAGGGGACCGGGGAGCTGTTTTTT. It encodes CASSRSARQGTGELFF.

The chain links TRBV27 to TRBJ2-2, with a tentative D call TRBD1 (6 bases). V lost 5 bases and J 1 base, leaving 11 bases between the germline ends. This CDR3 has 15 residues. Germline CDR1 and CDR2: MNHEY and SMNVEV (reference sequence). CDR3 amino acids: CASSPGTLNTGELFF. The CDR3 nucleotides read TGTGCCAGCAGTCCCGGGACACTGAACACCGGGGAGCTGTTTTTT.

This rearrangement joins TRBV5-1 to TRBJ1-3, with D possibly matching TRBD1 (5 bases). V was trimmed by 7 bases and J by 0 bases, leaving 17 bases between them. Germline loops: CDR1 SGHRS, CDR2 YFSETQ. This CDR3 has 16 residues. CDR3 in amino acids: CASRLGTPYSGNTIYF. The CDR3 DNA reads as TGCGCCAGCCGCCTGGGGACTCCCTACTCTGGAAACACCATATATTTT.

This clone was counted once. The chain joins TRBV7-5 to TRBJ2-5; no DNA check was done on the table's D call, TRBD1. The DNA end is a closer match to TRBJ2-7, so the J assignment may be wrong. TRBV7-5 is a pseudogene. This CDR3 contains 17 residues. CDR3 DNA sequence: TGTGTCAGAAGCTTATACCGGCGGACAGGGTTTCTCTACGAGCAGTACTTC. Protein product: CVRSLYRRTGFLYEQYF.

The gene calls are TRBV13 and TRBJ2-1; D is possibly TRBD1 or TRBD2 (5 bases each). Germline V CDR1 and CDR2: PRHDT, FYEKMQ (reference sequence). V lost 2 bases, J lost 5 bases, and 10 bases lay in between. This CDR3 spans 14 amino acids. The CDR3, as DNA: TGTGCCAGCAGCTTATATGGGGGACACAATGAGCAGTTCTTC. Translated, it gives CASSLYGGHNEQFF.

The rearrangement links TRBV6-6 to TRBJ1-5; 7 bases agree with TRBD1. CDR3 length: 14 residues. Losses at the gene ends were 5 bases for V and 7 bases for J; bases not matched to a gene: 8. Germline CDR1 and CDR2: MNHNY and SVGAGI (reference sequence). DNA for the CDR3: TGTGCCAGCAGTCAACAGGGGATTGAACAGCCCCAGCATTTT. It encodes CASSQQGIEQPQHF.

This chain links TRBV19 with TRBJ1-6; 7 bases line up with TRBD1. Germline CDR1 LNHDA, CDR2 SQIVND (reference sequence). The CDR3 runs 14 residues. Losses at the gene ends were 6 bases for V and 7 bases for J; bases not matched to a gene: 6. The CDR3 protein is CASRERDSNSPLHF. As DNA, the CDR3 is TGTGCCAGTAGAGAAAGGGACAGCAATTCACCCCTCCACTTT.

This rearrangement joins TRBV15 to TRBJ2-1; no clear D. The V and J ends lost 3 bases and 10 bases respectively, with 16 bases between them. The CDR3 covers 14 residues. Germline CDR1 and CDR2: LNHNV and YYDKDF (reference sequence). CDR3 coding DNA: TGTGCCACCAGCAGGCAGTCCCCCGTTCGAGAGCAGTTCTTC. Translation: CATSRQSPVREQFF.

This chain uses TRBV6-5 with TRBJ1-2, with unresolved D. Germline V gives CDR1 MNHEY, CDR2 SVGAGI. The CDR3 length is 15 residues. Trimming took off 0 bases at V and 5 bases at J, with 13 bases between the two ends. CDR3 in DNA: TGTGCCAGCAGTTACTCGAGCCTGTCAGAGTATGGCTACACCTTC. Translation gives CASSYSSLSEYGYTF.

The V and J genes are TRBV7-8 and TRBJ2-1; no clear D. CDR1 and CDR2 from the germline V gene are SGHVS and FQNEAQ. Trimming removed 1 base from V and 3 bases from J, with 10 bases in between. The length of the CDR3 is 15 residues. The CDR3 DNA is TGTGCCAGCAGCTTAGTGGGCATATACTACAATGAGCAGTTCTTC. It yields the protein CASSLVGIYYNEQFF.

The rearrangement joins TRBV7-2 to TRBJ2-7; D may be TRBD2 (5 bases). The V and J ends lost 5 bases and 2 bases respectively, with 10 bases between them. CDR1 is SGHTA, CDR2 FQGNSA, per germline. The CDR3 runs 13 residues. CDR3 protein: CASSPGNAYEQYF. CDR3 nucleotide sequence: TGTGCCAGCAGCCCCGGGAACGCCTACGAGCAGTACTTC.

This clone came up a few times. The chain joins TRBV5-4 to TRBJ1-1; D not certain. Looked up from germline, CDR1 is SGHNT and CDR2 is YYREEE (reference sequence). Deletions cut 6 bases from V and 1 base from J, with 4 bases between. The CDR3 is 11 amino acids. CDR3 in amino acids: CASIRNTEAFF. The DNA of the CDR3 is TGTGCCAGCATCCGGAACACTGAAGCTTTCTTT.

The chain has TRBV7-6 and TRBJ2-5; D is unresolved. Trimming shortened V by 6 bases and J by 3 bases, and 11 bases separated the two germline ends. The CDR3 is 13 residues long. Germline-derived CDR1 and CDR2 are SGHVS and FNYEAQ. As DNA, the CDR3 is TGTGCCAGCAGGTCTCATTACAAAGAGACCCAGTACTTC. Protein product: CASRSHYKETQYF.

The chain couples TRBV28 to TRBJ2-6, with a tentative D call TRBD2 (5 bases). The V end lost 6 bases, the J end lost 3 bases, and 24 bases lay between the germline ends. The CDR3 is 19 residues long. The germline V gene encodes CDR1 MDHEN and CDR2 SYDVKM. The CDR3 nucleotides read TGTGCCAGCAGCCAAAACAAACCGGGAACATTCCTTGGGGCCAACGTCCTGACTTTC. Amino acid sequence: CASSQNKPGTFLGANVLTF.